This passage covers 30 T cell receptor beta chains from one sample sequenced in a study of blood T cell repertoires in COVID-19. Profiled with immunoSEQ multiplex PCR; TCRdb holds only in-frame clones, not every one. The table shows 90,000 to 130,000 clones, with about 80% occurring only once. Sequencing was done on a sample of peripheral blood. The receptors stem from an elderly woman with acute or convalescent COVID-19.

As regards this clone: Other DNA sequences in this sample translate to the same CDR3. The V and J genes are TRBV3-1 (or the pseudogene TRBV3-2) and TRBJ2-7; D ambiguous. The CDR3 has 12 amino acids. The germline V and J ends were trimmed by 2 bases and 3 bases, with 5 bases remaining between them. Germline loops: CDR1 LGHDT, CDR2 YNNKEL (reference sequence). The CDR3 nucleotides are TGTGCCAGCAGCCAAACAGTCTACGAGCAGTACTTC. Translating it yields CASSQTVYEQYF.

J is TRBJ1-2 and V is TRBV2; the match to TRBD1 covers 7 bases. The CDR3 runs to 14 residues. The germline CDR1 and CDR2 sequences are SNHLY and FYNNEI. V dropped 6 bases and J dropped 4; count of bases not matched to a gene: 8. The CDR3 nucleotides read TGTGCCAGCAGCGAAAGACAGGGACTCTATGGCTACACCTTC. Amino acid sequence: CASSERQGLYGYTF. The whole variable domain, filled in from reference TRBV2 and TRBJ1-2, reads EPEVTQTPSHQVTQMGQEVILRCVPISNHLYFYWYRQILGQKVEFLVSFYNNEISEKSEIFDDQFSVERPDGSNFTLKIRSTKLEDSAMYFCASSERQGLYGYTFGSGTRLTVV.

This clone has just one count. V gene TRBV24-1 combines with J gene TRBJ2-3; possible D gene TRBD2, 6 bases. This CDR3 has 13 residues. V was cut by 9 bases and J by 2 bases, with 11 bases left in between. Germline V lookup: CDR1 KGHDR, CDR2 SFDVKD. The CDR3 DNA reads TGTGCCACCCAACGGGAGACCACAGATACGCAGTATTTT. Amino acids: CATQRETTDTQYF.

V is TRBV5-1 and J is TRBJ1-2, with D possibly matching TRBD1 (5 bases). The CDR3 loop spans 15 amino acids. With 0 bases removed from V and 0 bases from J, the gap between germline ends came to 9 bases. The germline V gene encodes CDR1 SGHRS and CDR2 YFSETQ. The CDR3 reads CASSLDTGANYGYTF. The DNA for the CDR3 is TGCGCCAGCAGCTTGGATACAGGTGCTAACTATGGCTACACCTTC.

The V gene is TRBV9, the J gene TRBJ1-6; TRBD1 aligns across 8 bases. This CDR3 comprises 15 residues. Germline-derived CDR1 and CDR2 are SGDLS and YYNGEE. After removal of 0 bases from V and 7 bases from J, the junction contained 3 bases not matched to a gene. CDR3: CASSVGGTGNSPLHF. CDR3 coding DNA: TGTGCCAGCAGCGTAGGAGGGACAGGAAATTCACCCCTCCACTTT.

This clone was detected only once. The CDR3 reads CASSWGQGISEQFF. CDR3 in DNA: TGTGCCAGCAGCTGGGGACAGGGAATCAGTGAGCAGTTCTTC. The V and J genes are TRBV7-2 and TRBJ2-1, with 9 bases aligning to TRBD1. With V trimmed by 4 bases and J by 9 bases, 7 bases remained unmatched. CDR1 is SGHTA and CDR2 is FQGNSA in the germline V gene. CDR3 length: 14 amino acids.

CDR3 in amino acids: CATQESGNTIYF. CDR3 in DNA: TGTGCCACACAGGAGTCTGGAAACACCATATATTTT. The gene calls are TRBV6-5 and TRBJ1-3; possible D gene TRBD1, 5 bases. Trimming removed 10 bases from V and 1 base from J, with 8 bases in between. The CDR3 runs 12 residues. Germline V gene sequence: CDR1 MNHEY, CDR2 SVGAGI.

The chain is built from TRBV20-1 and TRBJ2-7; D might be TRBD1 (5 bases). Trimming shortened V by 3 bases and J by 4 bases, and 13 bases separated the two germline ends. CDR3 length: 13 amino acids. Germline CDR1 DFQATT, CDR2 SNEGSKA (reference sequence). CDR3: CSASVRGWYEQYF. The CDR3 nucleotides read TGCAGTGCTAGTGTTAGGGGTTGGTACGAGCAGTACTTC.

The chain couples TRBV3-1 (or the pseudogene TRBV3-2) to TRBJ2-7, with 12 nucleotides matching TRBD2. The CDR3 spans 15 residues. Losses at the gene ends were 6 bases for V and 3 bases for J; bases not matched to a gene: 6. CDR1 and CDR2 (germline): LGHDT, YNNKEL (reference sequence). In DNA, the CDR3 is TGTGCCAGCAGTGCTGGACTAGCGGGATTCTACGAGCAGTACTTC. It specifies CASSAGLAGFYEQYF.

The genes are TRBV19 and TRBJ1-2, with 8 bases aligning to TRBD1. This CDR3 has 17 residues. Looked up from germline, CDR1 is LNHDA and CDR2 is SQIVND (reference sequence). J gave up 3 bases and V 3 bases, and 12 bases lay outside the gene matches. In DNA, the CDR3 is TGTGCCAGTAGTATCCTCCGGGACAGGAGGCCTCACTATGGCTACACCTTC. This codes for CASSILRDRRPHYGYTF.

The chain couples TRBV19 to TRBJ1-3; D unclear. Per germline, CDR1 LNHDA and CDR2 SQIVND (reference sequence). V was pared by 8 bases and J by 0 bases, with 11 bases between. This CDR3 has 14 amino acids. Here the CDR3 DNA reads TGTGCCAGTGAGAGACTGAGCTCTGGAAACACCATATATTTT. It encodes CASERLSSGNTIYF.

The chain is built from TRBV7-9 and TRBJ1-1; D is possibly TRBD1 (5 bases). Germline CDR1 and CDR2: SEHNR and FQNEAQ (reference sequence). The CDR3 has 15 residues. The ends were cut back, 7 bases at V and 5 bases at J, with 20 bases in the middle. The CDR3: CASTQITGGDTEAFF. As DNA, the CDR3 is TGTGCCAGCACCCAAATAACAGGAGGGGATACTGAAGCTTTCTTT.

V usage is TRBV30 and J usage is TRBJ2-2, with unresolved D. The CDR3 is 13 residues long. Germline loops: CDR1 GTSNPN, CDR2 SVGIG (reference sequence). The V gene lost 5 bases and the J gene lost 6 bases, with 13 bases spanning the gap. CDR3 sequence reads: CAWQSGFAGELFF. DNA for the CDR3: TGTGCCTGGCAGTCAGGTTTCGCCGGGGAGCTGTTTTTT. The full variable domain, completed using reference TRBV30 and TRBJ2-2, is SQTIHQWPATLVQPVGSPLSLECTVEGTSNPNLYWYRQAAGRGLQLLFYSVGIGQISSEVPQNLSASRPQDRQFILSSKKLLLSDSGFYLCAWQSGFAGELFFGEGSRLTVL.

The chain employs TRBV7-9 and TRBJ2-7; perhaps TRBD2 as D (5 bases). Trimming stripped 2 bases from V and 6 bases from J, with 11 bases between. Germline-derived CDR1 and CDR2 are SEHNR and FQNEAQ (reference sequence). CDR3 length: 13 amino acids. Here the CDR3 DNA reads TGTGCCAGCAGCTTATTGGGTGAGGGCGAGCAGTACTTC. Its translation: CASSLLGEGEQYF.

The CDR3 DNA sequence: TGTGCCAGCAGTTTATCGCGGAGGGCCGATAACTATGGCTACACCTTC. The encoded protein is CASSLSRRADNYGYTF. V is TRBV27 and J is TRBJ1-2; D is unclear. The CDR3 contains 16 residues. Trimming pared 0 bases from V and 1 base from J, leaving 12 bases between. The V gene's germline CDR1 is MNHEY and CDR2 SMNVEV (reference sequence).

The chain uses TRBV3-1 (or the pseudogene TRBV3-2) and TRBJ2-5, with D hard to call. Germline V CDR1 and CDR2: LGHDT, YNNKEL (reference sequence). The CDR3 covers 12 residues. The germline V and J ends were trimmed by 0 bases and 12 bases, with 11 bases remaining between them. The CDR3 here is CASSQDLQIKYF. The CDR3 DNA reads TGTGCCAGCAGCCAAGATCTACAGATCAAGTACTTC.

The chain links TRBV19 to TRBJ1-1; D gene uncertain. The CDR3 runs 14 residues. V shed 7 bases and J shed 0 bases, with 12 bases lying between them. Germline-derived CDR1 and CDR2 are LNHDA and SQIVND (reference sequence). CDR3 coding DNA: TGTGCCAGTATCGCGAATCAGGTGAACACTGAAGCTTTCTTT. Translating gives CASIANQVNTEAFF.

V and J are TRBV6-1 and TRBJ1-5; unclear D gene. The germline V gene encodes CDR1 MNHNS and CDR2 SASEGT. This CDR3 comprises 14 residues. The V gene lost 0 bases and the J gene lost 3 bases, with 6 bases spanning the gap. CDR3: CASSEASFNQPQHF. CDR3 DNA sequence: TGTGCCAGCAGTGAAGCCAGTTTCAATCAGCCCCAGCATTTT.

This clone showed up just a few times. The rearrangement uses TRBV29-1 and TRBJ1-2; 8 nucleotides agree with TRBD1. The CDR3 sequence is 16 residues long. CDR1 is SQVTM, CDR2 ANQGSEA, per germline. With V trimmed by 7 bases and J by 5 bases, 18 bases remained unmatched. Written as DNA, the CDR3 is TGCAGCGCGTGGGACAGGTCCTCAACTACACCATATGGCTACACCTTC. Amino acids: CSAWDRSSTTPYGYTF.

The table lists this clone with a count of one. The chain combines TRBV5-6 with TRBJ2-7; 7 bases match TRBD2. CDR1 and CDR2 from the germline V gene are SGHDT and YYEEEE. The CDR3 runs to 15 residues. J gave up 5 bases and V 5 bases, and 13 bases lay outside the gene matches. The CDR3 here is CASSRGLEGINEQYF. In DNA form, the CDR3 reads TGTGCCAGCAGTCGTGGACTAGAAGGCATCAACGAGCAGTACTTC.

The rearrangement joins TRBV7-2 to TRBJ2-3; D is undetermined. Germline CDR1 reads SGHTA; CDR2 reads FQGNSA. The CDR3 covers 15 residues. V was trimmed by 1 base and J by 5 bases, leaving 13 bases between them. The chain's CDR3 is CASSLDFRRLDTQYF. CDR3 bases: TGTGCCAGCAGCTTAGATTTCCGGCGGTTAGATACGCAGTATTTT.

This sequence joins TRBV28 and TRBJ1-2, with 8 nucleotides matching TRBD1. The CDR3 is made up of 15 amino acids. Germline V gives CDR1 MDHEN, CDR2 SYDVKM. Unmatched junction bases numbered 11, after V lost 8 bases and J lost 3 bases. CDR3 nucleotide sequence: TGTGCCAGCGCCTTAATTACAGGGGGAGACTATGGCTACACCTTC. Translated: CASALITGGDYGYTF.

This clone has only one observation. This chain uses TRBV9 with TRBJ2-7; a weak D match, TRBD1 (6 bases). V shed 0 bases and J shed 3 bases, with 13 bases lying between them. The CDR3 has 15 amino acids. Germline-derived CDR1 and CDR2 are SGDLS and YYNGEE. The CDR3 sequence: CASSVGSGAGYEQYF. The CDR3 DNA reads TGTGCCAGCAGCGTAGGATCAGGGGCAGGCTACGAGCAGTACTTC.

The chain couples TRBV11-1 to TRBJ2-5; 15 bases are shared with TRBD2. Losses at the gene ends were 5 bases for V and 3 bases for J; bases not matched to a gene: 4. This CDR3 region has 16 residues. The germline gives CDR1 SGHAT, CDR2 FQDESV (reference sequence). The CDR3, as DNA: TGTGCCAGCAGCCAGGGACTAGCGGGAGGCGAAGAGACCCAGTACTTC. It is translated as CASSQGLAGGEETQYF.

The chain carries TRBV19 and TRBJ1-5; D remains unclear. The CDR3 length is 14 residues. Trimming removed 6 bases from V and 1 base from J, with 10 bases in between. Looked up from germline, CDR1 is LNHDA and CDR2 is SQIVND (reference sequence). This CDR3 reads CASRAEVSNQPQHF. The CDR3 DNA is TGTGCCAGTAGAGCAGAGGTAAGCAATCAGCCCCAGCATTTT.

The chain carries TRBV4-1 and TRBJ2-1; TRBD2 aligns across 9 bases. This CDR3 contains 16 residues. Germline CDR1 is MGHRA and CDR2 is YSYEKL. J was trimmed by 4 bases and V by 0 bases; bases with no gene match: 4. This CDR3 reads CASSQDSSGNYNEQFF. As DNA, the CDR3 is TGCGCCAGCAGCCAAGATTCTAGCGGGAATTACAATGAGCAGTTCTTC.

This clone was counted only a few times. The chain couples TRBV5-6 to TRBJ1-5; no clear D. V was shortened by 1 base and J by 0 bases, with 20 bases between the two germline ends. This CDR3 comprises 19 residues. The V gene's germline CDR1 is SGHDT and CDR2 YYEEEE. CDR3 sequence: CASSLFGEELYYSNQPQHF. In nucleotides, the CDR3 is TGTGCCAGCAGCTTGTTTGGAGAAGAACTTTATTATAGCAATCAGCCCCAGCATTTT.

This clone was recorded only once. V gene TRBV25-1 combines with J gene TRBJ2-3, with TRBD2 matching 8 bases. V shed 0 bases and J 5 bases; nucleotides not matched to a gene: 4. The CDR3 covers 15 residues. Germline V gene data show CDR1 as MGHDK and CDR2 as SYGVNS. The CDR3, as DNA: TGTGCCAGCAGTGAATACCGGGGGGGTGTAGATACGCAGTATTTT. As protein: CASSEYRGGVDTQYF.

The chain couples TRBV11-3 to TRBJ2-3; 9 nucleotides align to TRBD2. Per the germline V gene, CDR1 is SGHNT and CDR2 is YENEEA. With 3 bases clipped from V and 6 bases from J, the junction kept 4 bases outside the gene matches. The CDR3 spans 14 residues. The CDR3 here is CASSFDSGSDTQYF. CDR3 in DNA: TGTGCCAGCAGCTTTGATAGCGGGAGTGATACGCAGTATTTT. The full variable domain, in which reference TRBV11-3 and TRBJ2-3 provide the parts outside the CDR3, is EAGVVQSPRYKIIEKKQPVAFWCNPISGHNTLYWYLQNLGQGPELLIRYENEEAVDDSQLPKDRFSAERLKGVDSTLKIQPAELGDSAVYLCASSFDSGSDTQYFGPGTRLTVL.

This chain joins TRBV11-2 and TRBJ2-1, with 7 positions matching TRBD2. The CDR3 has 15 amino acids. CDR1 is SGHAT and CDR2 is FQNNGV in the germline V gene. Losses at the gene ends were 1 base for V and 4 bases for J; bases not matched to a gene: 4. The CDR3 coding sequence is TGTGCCAGCAGCTTAGGCCTAGCGGAATACAATGAGCAGTTCTTC. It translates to CASSLGLAEYNEQFF.